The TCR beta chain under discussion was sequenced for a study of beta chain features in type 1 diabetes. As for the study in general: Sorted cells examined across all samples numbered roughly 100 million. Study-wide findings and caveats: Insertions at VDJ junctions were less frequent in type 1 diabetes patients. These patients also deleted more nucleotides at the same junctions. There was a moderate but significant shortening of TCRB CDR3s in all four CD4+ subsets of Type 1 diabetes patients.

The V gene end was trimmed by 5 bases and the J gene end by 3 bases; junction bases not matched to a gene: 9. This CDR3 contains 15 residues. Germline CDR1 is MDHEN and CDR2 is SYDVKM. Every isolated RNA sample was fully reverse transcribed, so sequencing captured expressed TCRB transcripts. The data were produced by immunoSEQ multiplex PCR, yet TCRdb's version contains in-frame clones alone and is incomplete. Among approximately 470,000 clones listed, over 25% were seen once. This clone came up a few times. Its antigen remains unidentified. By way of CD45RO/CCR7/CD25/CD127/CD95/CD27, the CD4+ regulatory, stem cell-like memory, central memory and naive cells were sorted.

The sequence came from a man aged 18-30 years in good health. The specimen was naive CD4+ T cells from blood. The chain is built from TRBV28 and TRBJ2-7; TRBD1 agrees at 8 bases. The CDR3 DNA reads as TGTGCCAGCAGTCCTAGGACAGGGATGCTCTACGAGCAGTACTTC. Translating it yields CASSPRTGMLYEQYF.